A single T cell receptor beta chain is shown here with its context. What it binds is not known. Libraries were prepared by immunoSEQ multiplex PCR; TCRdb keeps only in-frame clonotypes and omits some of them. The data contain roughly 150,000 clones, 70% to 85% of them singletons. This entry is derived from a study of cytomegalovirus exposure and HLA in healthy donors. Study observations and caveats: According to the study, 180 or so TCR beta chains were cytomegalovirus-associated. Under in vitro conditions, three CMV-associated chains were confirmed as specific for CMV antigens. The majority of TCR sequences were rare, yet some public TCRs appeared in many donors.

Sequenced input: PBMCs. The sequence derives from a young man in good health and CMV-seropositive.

CDR3 DNA sequence: TGTGCCAGCAGCGTAGACAGGGCGGACACCATATATTTT. Amino acids: CASSVDRADTIYF. The gene calls are TRBV9 and TRBJ1-3, with D possibly matching TRBD1 (6 bases). Deletions cut 0 bases from V and 8 bases from J, with 9 bases between. Per germline, CDR1 SGDLS and CDR2 YYNGEE. The CDR3 consists of 13 residues.